The 23 T cell receptor beta chains below were found in one sample sequenced in a study of blood T cell repertoires in COVID-19. Profiling relied on immunoSEQ multiplex PCR, and the TCRdb table lists in-frame clones only, not all of them. The sample has roughly 120,000 clones, roughly 80% seen once. Sequenced input: peripheral blood. The receptors come from a human donor in a cohort sampled during active COVID-19.

This clone was counted once. The gene calls are TRBV5-1 and TRBJ2-2, with TRBD2 identical over 8 bases. CDR1 and CDR2 (germline): SGHRS, YFSETQ. This CDR3 spans 15 amino acids. J gave up 0 bases and V 7 bases, and 5 bases lay outside the gene matches. The CDR3 DNA sequence: TGCGCCAGCCGGGAGGGCCAGTCGAACACCGGGGAGCTGTTTTTT. This encodes CASREGQSNTGELFF. Based on the CDR3 plus reference TRBV5-1 and TRBJ2-2, the full variable domain is KAGVTQTPRYLIKTRGQQVTLSCSPISGHRSVSWYQQTPGQGLQFLFEYFSETQRNKGNFPGRFSGRQFSNSRSEMNVSTLELGDSALYLCASREGQSNTGELFFGEGSRLTVL.

The chain has TRBV5-4 and TRBJ2-7; 8 nucleotides align to TRBD2. This CDR3 spans 17 amino acids. CDR1 and CDR2 (germline): SGHNT, YYREEE (reference sequence). V shed 4 bases and J 0 bases; nucleotides not matched to a gene: 12. Here the CDR3 DNA reads TGTGCCAGCAGCCCCGGTGGTAGCGGGGTCTCCTCCTACGAGCAGTACTTC. Translation gives CASSPGGSGVSSYEQYF.

This rearrangement joins TRBV7-9 to TRBJ2-3; D gene uncertain. V lost 5 bases, J lost 0 bases, and 9 bases lay in between. CDR3 length equals 14 residues. Germline V gives CDR1 SEHNR, CDR2 FQNEAQ (reference sequence). CDR3 sequence reads: CASSRDTSTDTQYF. DNA for the CDR3: TGTGCCAGCAGCCGAGATACCAGCACAGATACGCAGTATTTT.

In DNA form, the CDR3 reads TGTGCCGCTGATGGGCGGAGGGCTAATGAAAAACTGTTTTTT. Amino acid sequence: CAADGRRANEKLFF. This chain links TRBV30 with TRBJ1-4; D is unclear. This CDR3 region has 14 residues. Looked up from germline, CDR1 is GTSNPN and CDR2 is SVGIG (reference sequence). V lost 8 bases to trimming and J lost 3 bases, with 16 bases between them.

The rearrangement uses TRBV4-3 and TRBJ1-2, with D perhaps matching TRBD1 (6 bases). The CDR3 extends over 14 amino acids. V lost 3 bases and J lost 4, with 12 bases in between. CDR1 and CDR2 from the germline V gene are LGHNA and YSLEER. DNA for the CDR3: TGCGCCAGCAGCCAGGACAGCGGGACCTATGGCTACACCTTC. It is translated as CASSQDSGTYGYTF.

The table lists this clone with a count of one. V and J are TRBV25-1 and TRBJ2-1; 8 bases are a match to TRBD2. From germline, CDR1 is MGHDK and CDR2 SYGVNS. Trimming cost V 0 bases and J 2 bases; bases outside gene matches: 6. The length of the CDR3 is 17 residues. The CDR3 DNA is TGTGCCAGCAGTGAATATGCTAGCGGGCCTCCCTACAATGAGCAGTTCTTC. Its protein is CASSEYASGPPYNEQFF.

The gene calls are TRBV5-1 and TRBJ2-7, with a weak D call TRBD1 (6 bases). The CDR3 is 14 residues long. The V gene lost 0 bases and the J gene lost 6 bases, with 13 bases spanning the gap. Germline V gene sequence: CDR1 SGHRS, CDR2 YFSETQ. CDR3 in DNA: TGCGCCAGCAGCTTGGACAGGGCCTTAAGCGAGCAGTACTTC. Its translation is CASSLDRALSEQYF.

This sequence joins TRBV4-2 and TRBJ2-2, with TRBD2 identical over 9 bases. This CDR3 is 17 amino acids long. Germline V lookup: CDR1 LGHNA, CDR2 YNFKEQ. V shed 0 bases and J 0 bases; nucleotides not matched to a gene: 2. This CDR3 reads CASSQEGLATNTGELFF. The CDR3 region has the DNA TGTGCCAGCAGCCAAGAAGGACTAGCGACGAACACCGGGGAGCTGTTTTTT.

The rearrangement links TRBV18 to TRBJ2-3, with 8 bases fitting TRBD1. The length of the CDR3 is 16 residues. With 0 bases clipped from V and 8 bases from J, the junction kept 10 bases outside the gene matches. Germline CDR1 reads KGHSH; CDR2 reads LQKENI. CDR3 coding DNA: TGTGCCAGCTCACCACCGACAGGGGTAGGGGCCGTTACGCAGTATTTT. Amino acids: CASSPPTGVGAVTQYF.

The V gene is TRBV7-6, the J gene TRBJ1-4, with D possibly TRBD1 on 6 matching bases. Germline V gives CDR1 SGHVS, CDR2 FNYEAQ. V was cut by 3 bases and J by 8 bases, with 13 bases left in between. The CDR3 spans 14 residues. Here the CDR3 reads CASSFDGGQEKLFF. The CDR3 nucleotides read TGTGCCAGCAGCTTTGACGGGGGGCAGGAAAAACTGTTTTTT.

CDR3 protein: CASTGATNEKLFF. The CDR3 bases are TGTGCCAGCACCGGTGCAACTAATGAAAAACTGTTTTTT. The chain is built from TRBV2 and TRBJ1-4; D ambiguous. The CDR3 sequence is 13 residues long. V was cut by 7 bases and J by 0 bases, with 6 bases left in between. Germline-derived CDR1 and CDR2 are SNHLY and FYNNEI.

The chain has TRBV7-9 and TRBJ2-3; no firm D call. CDR3 length equals 17 residues. The germline gives CDR1 SEHNR, CDR2 FQNEAQ (reference sequence). Trimming shortened V by 1 base and J by 4 bases, and 18 bases separated the two germline ends. CDR3 loop: CASSLEALVETADTQYF. CDR3 nucleotides: TGTGCCAGCAGCTTAGAGGCCCTAGTCGAGACCGCAGATACGCAGTATTTT. Variable domain in full (rest from reference TRBV7-9 and TRBJ2-3): DTGVSQNPRHKITKRGQNVTFRCDPISEHNRLYWYRQTLGQGPEFLTYFQNEAQLEKSRLLSDRFSAERPKGSFSTLEIQRTEQGDSAMYLCASSLEALVETADTQYFGPGTRLTVL.

This chain joins TRBV5-1 and TRBJ2-5; a weak D match, TRBD2 (6 bases). There are 15 residues in the CDR3. Germline CDR1 reads SGHRS; CDR2 reads YFSETQ. V lost 1 base, J lost 1 base, and 11 bases lay in between. Written as DNA, the CDR3 is TGCGCCAGCAGCTTGTTGGGAGGCCTCCAAGAGACCCAGTACTTC. Translating it yields CASSLLGGLQETQYF.

J is TRBJ2-3 and V is TRBV21-1; TRBD2, the table's D call, lacks a check against the DNA. TRBV21-1 is a recognized pseudogene. The CDR3 has 16 residues. In nucleotides, the CDR3 is TGTGCCAGCAGCAGGGATAGCGGGGGGGCAGCAGATACGCAGTATTTT. Translation gives CASSRDSGGAADTQYF.

A single count supports this clone. This rearrangement joins TRBV5-1 to TRBJ2-3; 7 nucleotides match TRBD1. The CDR3 runs 17 residues. Germline V gene data show CDR1 as SGHRS and CDR2 as YFSETQ. Trimming took 5 bases from V and 1 from J; bases not matched to a gene: 13. CDR3 loop: CASREHPRDRGTDTQYF. CDR3 bases: TGCGCCAGCAGGGAACACCCCCGGGACAGAGGCACAGATACGCAGTATTTT.

The CDR3: CASSVAPGDTGELFF. The CDR3 DNA reads TGTGCCAGCAGTGTCGCGCCAGGGGACACCGGGGAGCTGTTTTTT. The genes are TRBV2 and TRBJ2-2; the D gene is possibly TRBD1 (6 bases). The CDR3 contains 15 residues. Germline CDR1 SNHLY, CDR2 FYNNEI. Trimming shortened V by 4 bases and J by 3 bases, and 12 bases separated the two germline ends.

This clone was counted a few times. The J gene is TRBJ2-1, the V gene TRBV7-6, with 10 bases matching TRBD2. CDR1 and CDR2 (germline): SGHVS, FNYEAQ. With V trimmed by 4 bases and J by 6 bases, 15 bases remained unmatched. This CDR3 region has 18 residues. CDR3 region: CASSSLGGTSGVGNEQFF. The DNA of the CDR3 is TGTGCCAGCAGCTCCCTGGGCGGCACTAGCGGGGTGGGCAATGAGCAGTTCTTC. The full variable domain, in which reference TRBV7-6 and TRBJ2-1 provide the parts outside the CDR3, is GAGVSQSPRYKVTKRGQDVALRCDPISGHVSLYWYRQALGQGPEFLTYFNYEAQQDKSGLPNDRFSAERPEGSISTLTIQRTEQRDSAMYRCASSSLGGTSGVGNEQFFGPGTRLTVL.

The chain recombines TRBV9 with TRBJ1-2; 8 nucleotides agree with TRBD1. V gave up 4 bases and J gave up 7 bases; unmatched junction bases: 9. Germline V gene lookup returns CDR1 SGDLS and CDR2 YYNGEE. There are 14 residues in the CDR3. The CDR3 region has the DNA TGTGCCAGCAGCCCGATGACAGGGGATGGTGGCTACACCTTC. Protein sequence: CASSPMTGDGGYTF.

V usage is TRBV5-1 and J usage is TRBJ2-7, with 7 bases aligning to TRBD2. From germline, CDR1 is SGHRS and CDR2 YFSETQ. Trimming took 0 bases from V and 2 from J; bases not matched to a gene: 11. CDR3 size: 17 residues. The CDR3 is CASSLAVRGDSTYEQYF. The CDR3 DNA reads TGCGCCAGCAGCTTGGCAGTTCGGGGGGACTCAACCTACGAGCAGTACTTC.

The chain couples TRBV11-2 to TRBJ2-3; 9 bases map to TRBD2. The CDR3 has 17 residues. Unmatched junction bases numbered 7, after V lost 1 base and J lost 2 bases. Germline loops: CDR1 SGHAT, CDR2 FQNNGV. The CDR3 nucleotides are TGTGCCAGCAGCTTAGGTGCAGGCGGGGGGGCCACAGATACGCAGTATTTT. Protein product: CASSLGAGGGATDTQYF.

The chain is built from TRBV5-5 and TRBJ2-7; no clear D gene. V was clipped by 2 bases and J by 2 bases, with 14 bases between them. There are 15 residues in the CDR3. CDR1 SGHKS and CDR2 YYEKEE come from the germline V gene (reference sequence). The CDR3 region is CASSLVGSATYEQYF. The CDR3 DNA is TGTGCCAGCAGCTTAGTGGGCAGTGCGACCTACGAGCAGTACTTC.

The V and J genes are TRBV7-9 and TRBJ2-5; weak D call: TRBD1 (5 bases). Germline CDR1 and CDR2: SEHNR and FQNEAQ (reference sequence). The V end was cut by 6 bases, the J end by 1 base, with 18 bases between. The CDR3 runs 16 residues. DNA of the CDR3: TGTGCCAGCAGTTCACCCTGGCGGACACCCCAAGAGACCCAGTACTTC. It yields the protein CASSSPWRTPQETQYF.

This chain's CDR3 is CASSGLAGGMSTDTQYF. The CDR3 nucleotides are TGTGCCAGCAGTGGACTAGCGGGGGGGATGAGCACAGATACGCAGTATTTT. The chain couples TRBV6-1 to TRBJ2-3, with 14 nucleotides matching TRBD2. The CDR3 has 17 residues. The J segment lost 0 bases and the V segment lost 4 bases, leaving 3 bases of the junction unmatched. Germline CDR1 is MNHNS and CDR2 is SASEGT.